These 8 T cell receptor beta chains originate from one sample sequenced in a study of OX40 agonist ivuxolimab in advanced cancers. Assay used: immunoSEQ multiplex PCR; TCRdb lists only in-frame clones, some missing. The sample lists 70,000 to 90,000 clones; 85% to 90% were seen once. This specimen was CD4+ or CD8+ T cells sorted from blood, taken in a trial of the OX40 agonist ivuxolimab. These receptors were obtained from an adult with an advanced solid tumor such as melanoma, head and neck, liver or kidney cancer.

The chain uses TRBV6-7 and TRBJ2-7; the D gene is possibly TRBD1 (6 bases). TRBV6-7 is an open reading frame whose function is uncertain. The V end was cut by 6 bases, the J end by 2 bases, with 20 bases between. This CDR3 is 16 amino acids long. The CDR3 DNA is TGTGCCAGCAGGCGGACCCAGGACAGACACACCTACGAGCAGTACTTC. Its translation: CASRRTQDRHTYEQYF.

A single count supports this clone. The gene calls are TRBV5-5 and TRBJ1-3; D unclear. V was shortened by 5 bases and J by 0 bases, with 12 bases between the two germline ends. There are 15 residues in the CDR3. Germline assignment: CDR1 SGHKS and CDR2 YYEKEE (reference sequence). The CDR3 sequence is CASSPHRSSGNTIYF. The CDR3 bases are TGTGCCAGCAGTCCTCACCGGAGCTCTGGAAACACCATATATTTT.

The rearrangement joins TRBV19 to TRBJ1-1; 9 positions agree with TRBD1. This CDR3 is built from 14 residues. Germline V lookup: CDR1 LNHDA, CDR2 SQIVND (reference sequence). V dropped 8 bases and J dropped 2; count of bases not matched to a gene: 6. The CDR3 DNA follows: TGTGCCAGTTTCCGGGACAGGGCTAACACTGAAGCTTTCTTT. It specifies CASFRDRANTEAFF.

As concerns this clone: Other DNA sequences in the same sample also yield this CDR3. V usage is TRBV9 and J usage is TRBJ2-2; no definite D call. The germline V gene has CDR1 SGDLS and CDR2 YYNGEE. The CDR3 covers 12 residues. Trimming left V 0 bases short and J 4 bases short, with 1 base between. CDR3 DNA: TGTGCCAGCAGCGTAGCCACCGGGGAGCTGTTTTTT. Translation: CASSVATGELFF.

The chain recombines TRBV29-1 with TRBJ2-3; TRBD2 aligns across 16 bases. The germline gives CDR1 SQVTM, CDR2 ANQGSEA. The CDR3 is 17 residues long. J was trimmed by 6 bases and V by 7 bases; bases with no gene match: 13. The CDR3 DNA sequence: TGCAGCGCCTGGGACGTGGGACTAGCGGGAGGGCCCGATACGCAGTATTTT. Translating it yields CSAWDVGLAGGPDTQYF.

The rearrangement links TRBV11-3 to TRBJ2-7; TRBD2 is a possible D gene (5 bases). The germline CDR1 and CDR2 sequences are SGHNT and YENEEA. Trimming shortened V by 5 bases and J by 0 bases, and 17 bases separated the two germline ends. The CDR3 totals 16 residues. The CDR3 reads CASSPPTSGISYEQYF. In nucleotides, the CDR3 is TGTGCCAGCAGCCCTCCTACCAGCGGAATCTCCTACGAGCAGTACTTC.

This chain connects TRBV7-6 to TRBJ2-1; TRBD1 is a possible D gene (5 bases). Germline V gene data show CDR1 as SGHVS and CDR2 as FNYEAQ. The CDR3 contains 17 residues. Trimming took off 5 bases at V and 3 bases at J, with 20 bases between the two ends. The CDR3 DNA sequence: TGTGCCAGCAGCAAGGGGTTGATTGGGGAAGGCTACAATGAGCAGTTCTTC. This sequence encodes CASSKGLIGEGYNEQFF.

The rearrangement joins TRBV30 to TRBJ2-5; no clear D. Germline loops: CDR1 GTSNPN, CDR2 SVGIG (reference sequence). V lost 1 base to trimming and J lost 4 bases, with 13 bases between them. The CDR3 runs to 14 residues. CDR3 region: CAWSGGNGVETQYF. For the CDR3, the DNA is TGTGCCTGGAGTGGGGGAAATGGGGTAGAGACCCAGTACTTC.